This T cell receptor beta chain comes out of a study of CD4+ T cells in melanoma. Germline loops: CDR1 MDHEN, CDR2 SYDVKM. V dropped 5 bases and J dropped 0 bases, with 5 bases sitting between them. The CDR3 covers 13 residues. The protocol was immunoSEQ multiplex PCR, while the TCRdb copy is restricted to in-frame clones and leaves out a portion. There are some 110,000 clones in the sample; 92% occur only once, and 3% to 4% lies in the top ten. The chain links TRBV28 to TRBJ2-4, with D hard to call. The origin of this receptor is a human donor with melanoma. The sequencing input was peripheral blood. The CDR3 spells CASSILAKNIQYF. The CDR3 DNA follows: TGTGCCAGCAGTATACTAGCCAAAAACATTCAGTACTTC.